These 26 T cell receptor beta chains were sequenced from one sample in a study of chemoradiotherapy in HPV16-positive cancers. The method was immunoSEQ multiplex PCR; TCRdb's version includes in-frame clones alone and lacks a portion of them. The repertoire consists of roughly 1,800 clones, with around 78% occurring once and the leading ten covering more than 15%. The sequencing used tumor tissue, collected from a patient who underwent chemoradiotherapy. These TCRs come from a human donor with HPV-associated anogenital cancer.

The genes are TRBV7-2 and TRBJ1-2; D remains unclear. In germline, CDR1 is SGHTA, CDR2 FQGNSA. V lost 1 base to trimming and J lost 6 bases, with 9 bases between them. The CDR3 spans 13 residues. The CDR3 DNA reads as TGTGCCAGCAGCTTAGGAGGTGGCGATGGCTACACCTTC. Translating gives CASSLGGGDGYTF.

The chain has TRBV11-2 and TRBJ1-3; the D is unclear. The CDR3 is 12 residues long. The ends were cut back, 1 base at V and 4 bases at J, with 2 bases in the middle. CDR1 is SGHAT and CDR2 is FQNNGV in the germline V gene. The CDR3 region has the DNA TGTGCCAGCAGCTTAGCGGGAAACACCATATATTTT. It encodes CASSLAGNTIYF.

This chain links TRBV2 with TRBJ1-2; 12 bases agree with TRBD1. Germline CDR1 is SNHLY and CDR2 is FYNNEI. The CDR3 is 17 amino acids. V was pared by 5 bases and J by 4 bases, with 11 bases of the junction left unmatched. CDR3: CASSKYSGTGGVYGYTF. Here the CDR3 DNA reads TGTGCCAGCAGTAAATACTCCGGGACAGGGGGCGTCTATGGCTACACCTTC.

This clone was found once. The chain recombines TRBV5-6 with TRBJ2-3; D may match TRBD1 or TRBD2 (5 bases each). V was shortened by 2 bases and J by 2 bases, with 15 bases between the two germline ends. The germline CDR1 and CDR2 sequences are SGHDT and YYEEEE. The CDR3 is made up of 16 amino acids. In DNA form, the CDR3 reads TGTGCCAGCAGCTTTTATCGAGGGGAGAACACAGATACGCAGTATTTT. This sequence encodes CASSFYRGENTDTQYF.

V gene TRBV6-1 combines with J gene TRBJ1-3; 10 nucleotides align to TRBD1. V lost 6 bases to trimming and J lost 4 bases; unmatched junction nucleotides: 6. The germline gives CDR1 MNHNS, CDR2 SASEGT. CDR3 size: 15 residues. The CDR3: CASRPRDRGGNTIYF. The CDR3 DNA is TGTGCCAGCAGGCCCAGGGACAGGGGAGGAAACACCATATATTTT.

V is TRBV4-2 and J is TRBJ1-4; 10 bases agree with TRBD1. With V trimmed by 2 bases and J by 3 bases, 3 bases remained unmatched. CDR3 size: 16 residues. Per germline, CDR1 LGHNA and CDR2 YNFKEQ. CDR3 in amino acids: CASSQTGTGANEKLFF. In DNA form, the CDR3 reads TGTGCCAGCAGCCAAACGGGGACAGGGGCTAATGAAAAACTGTTTTTT.

The CDR3 sequence: CASTTGHLAKNIQYF. In DNA form, the CDR3 reads TGTGCCAGTACTACAGGGCATTTAGCCAAAAACATTCAGTACTTC. The rearrangement uses TRBV19 and TRBJ2-4, with D perhaps matching TRBD1 (6 bases). V lost 7 bases and J lost 0, with 13 bases in between. This CDR3 spans 15 amino acids. CDR1 is LNHDA and CDR2 is SQIVND in the germline V gene (reference sequence).

This clone was seen just once. In DNA form, the CDR3 reads TGCGCCAGCAGCCCCGATGTGGCTAGCGGGGGGGACTCCTACGAGCAGTACTTC. Amino acids: CASSPDVASGGDSYEQYF. The genes are TRBV4-1 and TRBJ2-7; 12 nucleotides line up with TRBD2. The CDR3 spans 18 residues. From germline, CDR1 is MGHRA and CDR2 YSYEKL. The trim removed 4 bases at V and 0 bases at J, leaving 10 bases unmatched.

The CDR3 DNA is TGTGCCAGCAGTTTAGGCGGGCGCCCTAATGAGCAGTTCTTC. Residues: CASSLGGRPNEQFF. The chain recombines TRBV28 with TRBJ2-1, with D possibly being TRBD2 (5 bases). The CDR3 spans 14 residues. Trimming removed 2 bases at V and 7 bases at J, with 12 bases between. Germline CDR1 reads MDHEN; CDR2 reads SYDVKM.

The V call is TRBV7-8, the J call TRBJ1-1; D remains unclear. Germline V gene data show CDR1 as SGHVS and CDR2 as FQNEAQ. The CDR3 totals 14 residues. V lost 1 base, J lost 4 bases, and 10 bases lay in between. The DNA of the CDR3 is TGTGCCAGCAGCTTAGGAGGGCAAACCACTGAAGCTTTCTTT. Amino acids: CASSLGGQTTEAFF.

The chain employs TRBV2 and TRBJ2-1; D call uncertain. CDR1 and CDR2 from the germline V gene are SNHLY and FYNNEI. The CDR3 sequence is 13 residues long. V was cut by 5 bases and J by 3 bases, with 8 bases left in between. This chain's CDR3 is CASSREHYNEQFF. The CDR3 DNA reads as TGTGCCAGCAGTAGAGAACACTACAATGAGCAGTTCTTC.

The chain combines TRBV5-1 with TRBJ2-2, with unresolved D. Looked up from germline, CDR1 is SGHRS and CDR2 is YFSETQ. The V end was cut by 2 bases, the J end by 5 bases, with 7 bases between. The CDR3 has 13 amino acids. CDR3 sequence (DNA): TGCGCCAGCAGCTTCGGACGAACCGGGGAGCTGTTTTTT. This gives the protein CASSFGRTGELFF.

This clone was detected only once. The chain is built from TRBV4-1 and TRBJ1-2; possibly TRBD1 for D (6 bases). The CDR3 covers 15 residues. The V end lost 3 bases, the J end lost 4 bases, and 15 bases lay between the germline ends. The V gene's germline CDR1 is MGHRA and CDR2 YSYEKL. The CDR3 DNA follows: TGCGCCAGCAGCCAGACCTCACAGGGCACCTATGGCTACACCTTC. Protein product: CASSQTSQGTYGYTF.

This rearrangement joins TRBV6-1 to TRBJ1-4, with D maybe TRBD1 (5 bases). The V end lost 4 bases, the J end lost 0 bases, and 9 bases lay between the germline ends. CDR3 size: 15 residues. From germline, CDR1 is MNHNS and CDR2 SASEGT. CDR3 sequence reads: CASSVGDATNEKLFF. CDR3 nucleotide sequence: TGTGCCAGCAGTGTGGGGGATGCAACTAATGAAAAACTGTTTTTT.

The chain couples TRBV7-9 to TRBJ1-3; D gene ambiguous. V lost 4 bases, J lost 0 bases, and 7 bases lay in between. The CDR3 runs to 14 residues. CDR1 SEHNR and CDR2 FQNEAQ come from the germline V gene (reference sequence). The CDR3 nucleotides are TGTGCCAGCAGCTCTTGGATCTCTGGAAACACCATATATTTT. Translated, it gives CASSSWISGNTIYF.

This chain joins TRBV2 and TRBJ2-3; 12 bases map to TRBD2. Germline V gene data show CDR1 as SNHLY and CDR2 as FYNNEI. V dropped 10 bases and J dropped 2; count of bases not matched to a gene: 4. The CDR3 has 14 amino acids. CDR3 protein: CATRLAGATDTQYF. In DNA form, the CDR3 reads TGTGCCACCCGACTAGCGGGGGCCACAGATACGCAGTATTTT.

The DNA of the CDR3 is TGTGCCAGCAGCCCCCCCCGAGCTGGGAACTATGGCTACACCTTC. This sequence encodes CASSPPRAGNYGYTF. The V call is TRBV5-4, the J call TRBJ1-2; D is ambiguous. Trimming took 4 bases from V and 2 from J, leaving 15 bases between them. The CDR3 covers 15 residues. CDR1 SGHNT and CDR2 YYREEE come from the germline V gene (reference sequence).

The chain carries TRBV2 and TRBJ1-5; D is unresolved. This CDR3 region has 12 residues. CDR1 SNHLY and CDR2 FYNNEI come from the germline V gene. Trimming removed 2 bases at V and 11 bases at J, with 10 bases between. CDR3 protein: CASSETARAQHF. CDR3 DNA sequence: TGTGCCAGCAGTGAAACGGCCCGGGCCCAGCATTTT.

V and J are TRBV7-9 and TRBJ2-1; tentative D call: TRBD2 (6 bases). V was pared by 1 base and J by 10 bases, with 17 bases between. The CDR3 spans 15 residues. Germline V gene sequence: CDR1 SEHNR, CDR2 FQNEAQ (reference sequence). This CDR3 is CASSLGAGPLGEQFF. CDR3 coding DNA: TGTGCCAGCAGCTTAGGCGCGGGGCCGTTGGGGGAGCAGTTCTTC.

The chain carries TRBV9 and TRBJ2-1, with D perhaps given as TRBD1 or TRBD2 (5 bases each). CDR3 size: 14 residues. V lost 8 bases to trimming and J lost 3 bases, with 15 bases between them. CDR1 and CDR2 from the germline V gene are SGDLS and YYNGEE. CDR3 loop: CASGRGADYNEQFF. CDR3 bases: TGTGCCAGTGGGAGAGGGGCTGACTACAATGAGCAGTTCTTC.

This chain links TRBV7-2 with TRBJ1-1, with D perhaps matching TRBD1 (5 bases). V was pared by 1 base and J by 8 bases, with 5 bases between. CDR1 is SGHTA, CDR2 FQGNSA, per germline. The CDR3 consists of 11 residues. The CDR3 loop reads CASSLEGEAFF. The CDR3 DNA reads as TGTGCCAGCAGCTTAGAGGGGGAAGCTTTCTTT.

The table lists this clone with a few counts. The rearrangement joins TRBV5-6 to TRBJ1-1; 7 nucleotides line up with TRBD1. Germline assignment: CDR1 SGHDT and CDR2 YYEEEE. V trimming: 1 base; J trimming: 11 bases; junction bases outside the gene matches: 17. The CDR3 is 16 residues long. CDR3 sequence (DNA): TGTGCCAGCAGCTTGTACCGGGACAGCTCAGCTCGTCCGGCTTTCTTT. This encodes CASSLYRDSSARPAFF.

This chain connects TRBV4-2 to TRBJ1-1, with D uncertain. Germline V gene data show CDR1 as LGHNA and CDR2 as YNFKEQ. CDR3 length: 15 amino acids. V shed 1 base and J shed 1 base, with 10 bases lying between them. The CDR3 loop reads CASSQAGVGNTEAFF. CDR3 nucleotide sequence: TGTGCCAGCAGCCAAGCGGGAGTGGGGAACACTGAAGCTTTCTTT.

The chain combines TRBV27 with TRBJ1-1; D is possibly TRBD1 (6 bases). This CDR3 is built from 15 residues. CDR1 MNHEY and CDR2 SMNVEV come from the germline V gene (reference sequence). V lost 2 bases and J lost 1, with 11 bases in between. In DNA form, the CDR3 reads TGTGCCAGCAGTTTAGACAGGAACAAGAACACTGAAGCTTTCTTT. Protein sequence: CASSLDRNKNTEAFF.

In its sample, this clone was seen once. This chain connects TRBV10-3 to TRBJ2-7; 8 positions match TRBD1. The length of the CDR3 is 14 residues. CDR1 and CDR2 from the germline V gene are ENHRY and SYGVKD. The J segment lost 4 bases and the V segment lost 5 bases, leaving 7 bases of the junction unmatched. CDR3 loop: CAISPRTGKYEQYF. CDR3 bases: TGTGCCATCAGTCCCCGGACAGGGAAGTACGAGCAGTACTTC.

Of note for this clone: This CDR3 is missing its conserved last phenylalanine or tryptophan, likely due to a read error. The chain recombines TRBV30 with TRBJ1-3; no clear D gene. The germline V gene has CDR1 GTSNPN and CDR2 SVGIG (reference sequence). The CDR3 spans 12 residues. With 4 bases removed from V and 0 bases from J, the gap between germline ends came to 4 bases. The CDR3 protein is CAWITSGNTIYV. The CDR3 nucleotides read TGTGCCTGGATTACCTCTGGAAACACCATATATGTT.